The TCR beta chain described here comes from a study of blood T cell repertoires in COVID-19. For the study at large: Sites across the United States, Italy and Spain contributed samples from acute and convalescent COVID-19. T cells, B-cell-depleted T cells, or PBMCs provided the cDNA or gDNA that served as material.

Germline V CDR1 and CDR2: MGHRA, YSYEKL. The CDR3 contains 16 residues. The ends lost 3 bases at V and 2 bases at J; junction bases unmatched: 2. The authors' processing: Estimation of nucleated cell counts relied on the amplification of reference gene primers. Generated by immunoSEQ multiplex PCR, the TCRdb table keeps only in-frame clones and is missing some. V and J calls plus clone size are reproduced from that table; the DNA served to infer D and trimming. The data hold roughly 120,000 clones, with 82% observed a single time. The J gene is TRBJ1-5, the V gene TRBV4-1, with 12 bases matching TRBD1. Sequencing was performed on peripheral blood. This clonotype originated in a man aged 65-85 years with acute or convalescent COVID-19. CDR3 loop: CASSQGTGGGNQPQHF. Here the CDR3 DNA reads TGCGCCAGCAGCCAGGGGACAGGGGGCGGCAATCAGCCCCAGCATTTT.